One sample yielded the 22 T cell receptor beta chains listed below, sequenced in a study of regulatory T cells in long-lasting Graves disease. Time point specified: persistent/refractory GD, antithyroid drugs over 5 years with positive TRAb. Making the TCR library involved RNA that had been extracted from PBMCs. Researchers made TCR beta libraries by using iRepertoire HTBI primers and running Arm-PCR on CDR3 regions. TCRdb re-analysed the multiplex PCR reads in MiXCR, keeping a single row per CDR3 protein. The table includes about 470,000 distinct CDR3 sequences, about 22% detected once. The sample consisted of peripheral blood mononuclear cells (PBMCs), taken when the disease was refractory, from a patient treated with antithyroid drugs. These receptors were taken from a female donor with Graves disease.

This clonotype was seen many times. This rearrangement joins TRBV2 to TRBJ1-1; D gene ambiguous. The CDR3 is made up of 11 amino acids. Between the trimmed V and J ends, which lost 6 bases and 4 bases, there was a span of 6 bases. Germline V lookup: CDR1 SNHLY, CDR2 FYNNEI. The CDR3 DNA reads as TGTGCCAGCAGGGATAGCACTGAAGCTTTCTTT. Translating gives CASRDSTEAFF.

This clonotype showed up many times. This chain connects TRBV28 to TRBJ1-5; D uncertain. Trimming removed 2 bases at V and 4 bases at J, with 15 bases between. There are 16 residues in the CDR3. Germline values: CDR1 MDHEN, CDR2 SYDVKM. The CDR3 DNA is TGTGCCAGCAGTTTAACGGGGTTCGCGGCTAATCAGCCCCAGCATTTT. Translating it yields CASSLTGFAANQPQHF.

CDR3 amino acids: CASSLASSYNEQFF. In nucleotides, the CDR3 is TGTGCCAGCAGCTTGGCGAGCTCCTACAATGAGCAGTTCTTC. The rearrangement uses TRBV7-8 and TRBJ2-1; D unclear. V was pared by 3 bases and J by 0 bases, with 6 bases between. CDR3 length: 14 amino acids. From germline, CDR1 is SGHVS and CDR2 FQNEAQ.

This chain joins TRBV29-1 and TRBJ2-6, with TRBD2 as a possible D gene (5 bases). V lost 4 bases and J lost 1, with 11 bases in between. CDR1 and CDR2 from the germline V gene are SQVTM and ANQGSEA. This CDR3 has 15 amino acids. Here the CDR3 reads CSVAGETSGANVLTF. Here the CDR3 DNA reads TGCAGCGTTGCTGGGGAGACGTCTGGGGCCAACGTCCTGACTTTC.

The rearrangement links TRBV20-1 to TRBJ2-7, with D perhaps matching TRBD1 (6 bases). The CDR3 runs to 16 residues. Germline V gene lookup returns CDR1 DFQATT and CDR2 SNEGSKA (reference sequence). V dropped 0 bases and J dropped 2 bases, with 17 bases sitting between them. The CDR3: CSARDPGARGPYEQYF. For the CDR3, the DNA is TGCAGTGCTAGAGATCCAGGGGCGCGAGGCCCCTACGAGCAGTACTTC.

Of note for this clonotype: With a much larger clone just one base away, this may be a read error. The chain joins TRBV12-3 or TRBV12-4 to TRBJ2-5; TRBD1 matches 10 bases. The CDR3 runs 17 residues. V was clipped by 6 bases and J by 3 bases; unmatched bases: 13. The CDR3: CASSPMDRGVAKETQYF. The CDR3 nucleotides are TGTGCCAGCAGCCCTATGGACAGGGGGGTTGCCAAAGAGACCCAGTACTTC.

This chain connects TRBV12-3 or TRBV12-4 to TRBJ2-2, with 10 bases identical to TRBD1. This CDR3 has 16 amino acids. After removal of 5 bases from V and 7 bases from J, the junction contained 10 bases not matched to a gene. The CDR3 DNA reads TGTGCCAGCAGTCCCGGGACAGGGGTGATGGGCGGGGAGCTGTTTTTT. As protein: CASSPGTGVMGGELFF.

In this sample, this clonotype turned up many times. The gene calls are TRBV6-1 and TRBJ2-7; the match to TRBD1 covers 7 bases. Germline loops: CDR1 MNHNS, CDR2 SASEGT. The J segment lost 2 bases and the V segment lost 6 bases, leaving 7 bases of the junction unmatched. The CDR3 length is 14 residues. The CDR3 coding sequence is TGTGCCAGCAGCTACGGACAGGAGGCCTACGAGCAGTACTTC. This codes for CASSYGQEAYEQYF.

This chain uses TRBV28 with TRBJ1-1, with D hard to call. The CDR3 is 14 residues long. The germline V gene has CDR1 MDHEN and CDR2 SYDVKM. V shed 2 bases and J shed 1 base, with 8 bases lying between them. The CDR3 loop reads CASSLVYSNTEAFF. In DNA, the CDR3 is TGTGCCAGCAGTTTAGTCTACTCGAACACTGAAGCTTTCTTT.

This clonotype was detected a few times. The chain recombines TRBV6-1 with TRBJ1-1; D ambiguous. V lost 8 bases and J 4 bases, leaving 8 bases between the germline ends. CDR1 MNHNS and CDR2 SASEGT come from the germline V gene. This CDR3 has 11 amino acids. CDR3 DNA sequence: TGTGCCAGCCAAATAGGCACTGAAGCTTTCTTT. This sequence encodes CASQIGTEAFF.

This clonotype was counted ten times or more. The J gene is TRBJ1-4, the V gene TRBV5-1, with D tentatively TRBD1 (6 bases). CDR1 and CDR2 (germline): SGHRS, YFSETQ. This CDR3 has 14 amino acids. V lost 0 bases and J lost 5, with 8 bases in between. The CDR3 spells CASSLGDKNEKLFF. For the CDR3, the DNA is TGCGCCAGCAGCTTGGGGGACAAAAATGAAAAACTGTTTTTT.

This chain connects TRBV18 to TRBJ1-1; D gene uncertain. The CDR3 contains 15 residues. Germline-derived CDR1 and CDR2 are KGHSH and LQKENI. V shed 4 bases and J shed 0 bases, with 12 bases lying between them. CDR3 residues: CASSLAEVMNTEAFF. The CDR3, as DNA: TGTGCCAGCTCACTGGCAGAAGTCATGAACACTGAAGCTTTCTTT.

This chain links TRBV4-3 with TRBJ1-4, with 7 positions matching TRBD1. After removal of 0 bases from V and 5 bases from J, the junction contained 3 bases not matched to a gene. The CDR3 is made up of 15 amino acids. From germline, CDR1 is LGHNA and CDR2 YSLEER. CDR3 coding DNA: TGCGCCAGCAGCCAAGAGACAGGGAGAAATGAAAAACTGTTTTTT. Protein product: CASSQETGRNEKLFF.

This clonotype has at least ten counts. The chain links TRBV28 to TRBJ1-4, with D perhaps TRBD1 (5 bases). This CDR3 spans 15 amino acids. Trimming removed 2 bases from V and 3 bases from J, with 10 bases in between. CDR1 MDHEN and CDR2 SYDVKM come from the germline V gene. The CDR3 DNA is TGTGCCAGCAGTTTACCAGACAGACCTAATGAAAAACTGTTTTTT. Amino acid sequence: CASSLPDRPNEKLFF.

This clonotype was recorded many times. The genes are TRBV28 and TRBJ1-3; 8 bases are a match to TRBD1. CDR1 MDHEN and CDR2 SYDVKM come from the germline V gene. CDR3 length equals 17 residues. V shed 3 bases and J 4 bases; nucleotides not matched to a gene: 11. The CDR3 loop reads CASSFGTGPTTGNTIYF. The DNA for the CDR3 is TGTGCCAGCAGTTTCGGGACAGGCCCTACGACGGGAAACACCATATATTTT. Combining the CDR3 with reference TRBV28 and TRBJ1-3 gives the whole variable domain DVKVTQSSRYLVKRTGEKVFLECVQDMDHENMFWYRQDPGLGLRLIYFSYDVKMKEKGDIPEGYSVSREKKERFSLILESASTNQTSMYLCASSFGTGPTTGNTIYFGEGSWLTVV.

This clonotype was observed a single time. A much larger clonotype is one base distant, so this may be a read error. This CDR3 is CGSSESGAGQYF. For the CDR3, the DNA is TGTGGCAGCAGTGAGTCTGGCGCAGGACAGTACTTC. The V call is TRBV2, the J call TRBJ2-7; D is uncertain. This CDR3 region has 12 residues. The V gene's germline CDR1 is SNHLY and CDR2 FYNNEI. The entire variable domain, with the rest obtained from reference TRBV2 and TRBJ2-7, is as follows: EPEVTQTPSHQVTQMGQEVILRCVPISNHLYFYWYRQILGQKVEFLVSFYNNEISEKSEIFDDQFSVERPDGSNFTLKIRSTKLEDSAMYFCGSSESGAGQYFGPGTRLTVT.

This clonotype has more than one count but fewer than ten. The V and J genes are TRBV7-2 and TRBJ2-7; D is unclear. Germline assignment: CDR1 SGHTA and CDR2 FQGNSA. The V and J ends lost 5 bases and 3 bases respectively, with 14 bases between them. The CDR3 length is 14 residues. The DNA for the CDR3 is TGTGCCAGCAGCCCCCAGGTGGTTGGCTACGAGCAGTACTTC. This sequence encodes CASSPQVVGYEQYF.

This clonotype was seen ten or more times. This sequence joins TRBV27 and TRBJ2-7; 8 positions match TRBD1. The germline CDR1 and CDR2 sequences are MNHEY and SMNVEV (reference sequence). The CDR3 consists of 13 residues. The J segment lost 6 bases and the V segment lost 5 bases, leaving 6 bases of the junction unmatched. The CDR3 here is CASSVTGGTEQYF. The CDR3 DNA follows: TGTGCCAGCAGTGTAACAGGGGGAACCGAGCAGTACTTC.

In its sample, this clonotype was seen many times. The chain recombines TRBV6-1 with TRBJ1-1, with TRBD1 as a possible D gene (6 bases). The V gene's germline CDR1 is MNHNS and CDR2 SASEGT. This CDR3 is built from 14 residues. V was cut by 7 bases and J by 6 bases, with 18 bases left in between. Written as DNA, the CDR3 is TGTGCCAGCAAATTGGACAGAGGAACGGCTGAAGCTTTCTTT. Its protein is CASKLDRGTAEAFF.

This clonotype was detected ten times or more. The rearrangement uses TRBV28 and TRBJ2-7; 12 bases fit TRBD2. V was pared by 4 bases and J by 9 bases, with 10 bases of the junction left unmatched. The CDR3 length is 15 residues. Germline CDR1 MDHEN, CDR2 SYDVKM. CDR3 DNA: TGTGCCAGCAGTTGGACTAGCGGGGACTGGATCAGGCAGTACTTC. Encoded protein: CASSWTSGDWIRQYF.

This clonotype was seen at least ten times. The rearrangement uses TRBV6-2 or TRBV6-3 and TRBJ1-2; D might be TRBD1 (5 bases). The germline V gene encodes CDR1 MNHEY and CDR2 SVGEGT. The V gene lost 6 bases and the J gene lost 4 bases, with 15 bases spanning the gap. The CDR3 totals 14 residues. CDR3 in DNA: TGTGCCAGCAGCTTAGATAGGGGCGGCTATGGCTACACCTTC. Its protein is CASSLDRGGYGYTF.

This clonotype was seen many times. This chain links TRBV2 with TRBJ1-2; no clear D. Trimming shortened V by 0 bases and J by 1 base, and 6 bases separated the two germline ends. In germline, CDR1 is SNHLY, CDR2 FYNNEI. The CDR3 contains 14 residues. CDR3 residues: CASSEAGYNYGYTF. CDR3 DNA: TGTGCCAGCAGTGAAGCGGGTTATAACTATGGCTACACCTTC.